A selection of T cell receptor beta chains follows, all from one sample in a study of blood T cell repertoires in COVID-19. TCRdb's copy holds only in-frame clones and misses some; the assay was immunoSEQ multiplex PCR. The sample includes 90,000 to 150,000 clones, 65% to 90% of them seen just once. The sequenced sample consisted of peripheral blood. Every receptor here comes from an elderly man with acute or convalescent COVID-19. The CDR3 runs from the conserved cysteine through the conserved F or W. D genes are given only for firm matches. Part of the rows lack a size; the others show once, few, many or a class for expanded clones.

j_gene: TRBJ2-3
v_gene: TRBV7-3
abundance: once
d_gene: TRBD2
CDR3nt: TGTGCCAGCAGCTTAACGGCCGGACTAGCGGGAGAGAGAGATACGCAGTATTTT
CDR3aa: CASSLTAGLAGERDTQYF

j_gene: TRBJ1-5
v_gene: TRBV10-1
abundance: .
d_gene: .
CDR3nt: TGCGCCAGCAGTGAGAGCGGCAATCAGCCCCAGCATTTT
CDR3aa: CASSESGNQPQHF

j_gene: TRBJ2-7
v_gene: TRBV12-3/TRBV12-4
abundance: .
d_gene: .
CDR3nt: TGTGCCAGCAGTTTAAGTGGGACAACCGAGCAGTACTTC
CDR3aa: CASSLSGTTEQYF

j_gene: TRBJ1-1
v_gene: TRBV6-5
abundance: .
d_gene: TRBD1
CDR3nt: TGTGCCAGCAGTTACTCGGCAGGGGGAAACACTGAAGCTTTCTTT
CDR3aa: CASSYSAGGNTEAFF

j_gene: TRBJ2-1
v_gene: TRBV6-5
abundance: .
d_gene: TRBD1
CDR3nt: TGTGCCAGCAGTCTCCGGACAGGGTTTGATGAGCAGTTCTTC
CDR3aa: CASSLRTGFDEQFF

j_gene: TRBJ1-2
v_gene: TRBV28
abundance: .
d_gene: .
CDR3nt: TGTGCCAGCAGTCCGCCTACCGGAGTTGGCTACACCTTC
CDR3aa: CASSPPTGVGYTF

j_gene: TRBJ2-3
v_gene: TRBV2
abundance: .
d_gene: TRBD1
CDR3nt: TGTGCCAGCAGTCGGGACAGGAGCACAGATACGCAGTATTTT
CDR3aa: CASSRDRSTDTQYF

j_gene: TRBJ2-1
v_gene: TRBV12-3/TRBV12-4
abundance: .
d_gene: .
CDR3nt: TGTGCCAGCAGTTATGTTAACAATGAGCAGTTCTTC
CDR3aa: CASSYVNNEQFF

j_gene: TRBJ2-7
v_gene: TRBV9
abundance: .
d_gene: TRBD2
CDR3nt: TGTGCCAGCAGCGTAGGGGGGACTAGCCCGTACGAGCAGTACTTC
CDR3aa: CASSVGGTSPYEQYF

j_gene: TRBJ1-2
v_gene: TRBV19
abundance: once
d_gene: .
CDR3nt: TGTGCCAGTAGTAGGCGGGACGGCCGCGGCTACACCTTC
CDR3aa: CASSRRDGRGYTF

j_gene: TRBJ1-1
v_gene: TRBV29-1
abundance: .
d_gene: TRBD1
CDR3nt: TGCAGCACCGACAGGGCGAACACTGAAGCTTTCTTT
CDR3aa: CSTDRANTEAFF

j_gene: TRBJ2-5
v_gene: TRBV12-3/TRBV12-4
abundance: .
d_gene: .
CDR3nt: TGTGCCAGCAGTTTACGGGAGACCCAGTACTTC
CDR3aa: CASSLRETQYF

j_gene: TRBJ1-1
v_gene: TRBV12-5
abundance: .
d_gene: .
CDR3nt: TGTGCTAGTGGTTTTGGGGCGCGCACTGAAGCTTTCTTT
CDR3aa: CASGFGARTEAFF

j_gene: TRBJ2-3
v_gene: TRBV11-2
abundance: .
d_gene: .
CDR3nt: TGTGCCAGCAGCTTAGGAGGAGATACGCAGTATTTT
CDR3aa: CASSLGGDTQYF

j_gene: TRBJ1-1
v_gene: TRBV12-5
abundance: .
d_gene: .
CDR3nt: TGTGCTAGTGGTTTGTCCGCAGCCGTCCGGGGTGCTTTCTTT
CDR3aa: CASGLSAAVRGAFF

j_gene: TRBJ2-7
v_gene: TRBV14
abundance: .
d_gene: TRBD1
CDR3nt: TGTGCCAGCAGCCAAAGGCCCGGGACAGGGGCCTCCGTCTCCTACGAGCAGTACTTC
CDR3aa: CASSQRPGTGASVSYEQYF

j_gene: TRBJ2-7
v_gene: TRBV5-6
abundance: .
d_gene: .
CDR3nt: TGTGCCAGCAGCCCCGGACAAGCTTCCTACGAGCAGTACTTC
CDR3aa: CASSPGQASYEQYF

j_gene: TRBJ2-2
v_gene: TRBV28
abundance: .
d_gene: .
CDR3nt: TGTGCCAGCAGACCTTCAACGGAGGCGAACACCGGGGAGCTGTTTTTT
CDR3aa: CASRPSTEANTGELFF

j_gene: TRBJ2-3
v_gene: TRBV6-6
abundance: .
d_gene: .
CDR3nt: TGTGCCAGCGAACAGGGAGACACAGATACGCAGTATTTT
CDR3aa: CASEQGDTDTQYF

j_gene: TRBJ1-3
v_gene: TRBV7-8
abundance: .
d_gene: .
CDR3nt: TGTGCCAGCAGCTTCCGGGATCGAAGCTCTGGAAACACCATATATTTT
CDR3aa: CASSFRDRSSGNTIYF

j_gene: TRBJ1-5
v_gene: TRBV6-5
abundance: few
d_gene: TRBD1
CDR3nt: TGTGCCAGCAGTTGGACAGGGGCGGATAGCAATCAGCCCCAGCATTTT
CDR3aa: CASSWTGADSNQPQHF

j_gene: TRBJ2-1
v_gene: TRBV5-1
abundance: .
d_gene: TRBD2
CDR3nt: TGCGCCAGCAGCTCTGCGGGACTAGCGTCGAATGAGCAGTTCTTC
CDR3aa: CASSSAGLASNEQFF

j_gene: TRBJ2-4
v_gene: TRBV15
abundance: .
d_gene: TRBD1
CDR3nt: TGTGCCACCAAGACAGGGTGGGCCAAAAACATTCAGTACTTC
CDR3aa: CATKTGWAKNIQYF

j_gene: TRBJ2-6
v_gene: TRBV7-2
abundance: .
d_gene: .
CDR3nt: TGTGCCAGCAGCTTAGATCGGGACTGGCCTTCTGGGGCCAACGTCCTGACTTTC
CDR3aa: CASSLDRDWPSGANVLTF

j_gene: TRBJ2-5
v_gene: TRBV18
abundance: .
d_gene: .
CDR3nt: TGTGCCAGCTCCCGGAGCAGCGACGAGACCCAGTACTTC
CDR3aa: CASSRSSDETQYF

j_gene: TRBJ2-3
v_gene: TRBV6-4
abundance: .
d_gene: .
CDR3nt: TGTGCCAGCAGTGTACAGGGAAGTGGTCCAGATACGCAGTATTTT
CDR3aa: CASSVQGSGPDTQYF

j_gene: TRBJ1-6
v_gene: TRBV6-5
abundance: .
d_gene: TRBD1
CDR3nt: TGTGCCAGCAGTTCCCGGGACAGGGTCTCACCCCTCCACTTT
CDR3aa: CASSSRDRVSPLHF

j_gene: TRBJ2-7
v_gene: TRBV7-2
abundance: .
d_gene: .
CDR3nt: TGTGCCAGCAGCTTGGCGGGACCCTACGAGCAGTACTTC
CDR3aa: CASSLAGPYEQYF

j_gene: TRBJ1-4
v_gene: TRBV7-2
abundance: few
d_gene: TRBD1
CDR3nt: TGTGCCAGCAGCGGGACAGGGGCGGATGAAAAACTGTTTTTT
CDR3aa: CASSGTGADEKLFF

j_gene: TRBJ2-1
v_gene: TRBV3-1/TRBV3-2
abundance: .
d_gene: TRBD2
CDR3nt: TGTGCCAGCAGCCGGATCGGGACTAGCGGAGAACTATACAATGAGCAGTTCTTC
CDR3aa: CASSRIGTSGELYNEQFF

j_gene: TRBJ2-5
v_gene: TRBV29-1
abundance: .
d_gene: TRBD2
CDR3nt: TGCAGCGTTGAACTAGCGGGGGATCAAGAGACCCAGTACTTC
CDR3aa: CSVELAGDQETQYF

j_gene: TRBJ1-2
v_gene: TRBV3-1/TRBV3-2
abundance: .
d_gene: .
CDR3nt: TGTGCCAGCAGCCTCTTTGACAGCCCAGGCTACACCTTC
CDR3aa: CASSLFDSPGYTF

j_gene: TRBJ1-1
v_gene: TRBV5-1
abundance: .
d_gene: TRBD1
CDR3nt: TGCGCCAGCAGCCTGGGCGGGACAGGCTTCCCTGAAGCTTTCTTT
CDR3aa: CASSLGGTGFPEAFF

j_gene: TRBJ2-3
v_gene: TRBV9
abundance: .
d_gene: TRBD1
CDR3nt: TGTGCCAGCAGCGTCCGACAGGGATCTAGCACAGATACGCAGTATTTT
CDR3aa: CASSVRQGSSTDTQYF

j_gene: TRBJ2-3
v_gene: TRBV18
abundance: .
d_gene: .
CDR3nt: TGTGCCAGCTCCCCTTCCGGGGAAGGAGCGCAGTATTTT
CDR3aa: CASSPSGEGAQYF

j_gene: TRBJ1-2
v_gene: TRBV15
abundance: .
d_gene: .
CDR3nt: TGTGCCACCAGCGCCCCCAACCAGGGAGGGAAATCCTATGGCTACACCTTC
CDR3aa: CATSAPNQGGKSYGYTF

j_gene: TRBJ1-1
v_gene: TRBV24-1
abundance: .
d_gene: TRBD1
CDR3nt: TGTGCCACCAGTGACCTGACAGGGGAAGCTTTCTTT
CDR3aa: CATSDLTGEAFF

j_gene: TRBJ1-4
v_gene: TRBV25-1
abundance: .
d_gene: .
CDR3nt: TGTGCCAGCAGTGTAATGCAGGGTACTGAAAAACTGTTTTTT
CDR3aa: CASSVMQGTEKLFF

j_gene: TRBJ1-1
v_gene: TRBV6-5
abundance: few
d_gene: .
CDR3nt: TGTGCCGTTCGGGCAGGGGAGAACACTGAAGCTTTCTTT
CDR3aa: CAVRAGENTEAFF

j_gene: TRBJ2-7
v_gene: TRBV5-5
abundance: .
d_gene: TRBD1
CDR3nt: TGTGCCAGCACCCCCTGGACAGGGGCCTACGAGCAGTACTTC
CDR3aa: CASTPWTGAYEQYF

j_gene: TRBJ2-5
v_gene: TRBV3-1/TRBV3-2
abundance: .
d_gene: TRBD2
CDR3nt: TGTGCCAGCAGCCCCGGGACTATTGAGACCCAGTACTTC
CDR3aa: CASSPGTIETQYF

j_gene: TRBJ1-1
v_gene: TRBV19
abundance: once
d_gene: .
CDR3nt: TGTGCCAGTAGTATCGGAGGGGCACCCTCGAACACTGAAGCTTTCTTT
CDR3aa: CASSIGGAPSNTEAFF

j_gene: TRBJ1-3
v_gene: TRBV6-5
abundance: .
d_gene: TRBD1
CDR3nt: TGTGCCAGCGGGTCAGGGGGGACTGGAAACACCATATATTTT
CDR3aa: CASGSGGTGNTIYF

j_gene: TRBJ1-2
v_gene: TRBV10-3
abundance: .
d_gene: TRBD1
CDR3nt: TGTGCCATCAGGACATTGGGGACAGAGTCACACTATGGCTACACCTTC
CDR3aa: CAIRTLGTESHYGYTF

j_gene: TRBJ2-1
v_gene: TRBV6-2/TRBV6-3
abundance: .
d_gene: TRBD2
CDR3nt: TGTGCCAGCAGCGAGGACACGGGAGGCAATGAGCAGTTCTTC
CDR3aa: CASSEDTGGNEQFF

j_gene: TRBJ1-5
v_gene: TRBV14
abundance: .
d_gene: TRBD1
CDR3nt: TGTGCCAGCAGCCCAGGGGGTTTTGGTAATCAGCCCCAGCATTTT
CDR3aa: CASSPGGFGNQPQHF

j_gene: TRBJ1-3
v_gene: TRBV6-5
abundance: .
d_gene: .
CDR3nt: TGTGCCAGCAGCGCTACAGGGCTCGGAAACACCATATATTTT
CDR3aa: CASSATGLGNTIYF